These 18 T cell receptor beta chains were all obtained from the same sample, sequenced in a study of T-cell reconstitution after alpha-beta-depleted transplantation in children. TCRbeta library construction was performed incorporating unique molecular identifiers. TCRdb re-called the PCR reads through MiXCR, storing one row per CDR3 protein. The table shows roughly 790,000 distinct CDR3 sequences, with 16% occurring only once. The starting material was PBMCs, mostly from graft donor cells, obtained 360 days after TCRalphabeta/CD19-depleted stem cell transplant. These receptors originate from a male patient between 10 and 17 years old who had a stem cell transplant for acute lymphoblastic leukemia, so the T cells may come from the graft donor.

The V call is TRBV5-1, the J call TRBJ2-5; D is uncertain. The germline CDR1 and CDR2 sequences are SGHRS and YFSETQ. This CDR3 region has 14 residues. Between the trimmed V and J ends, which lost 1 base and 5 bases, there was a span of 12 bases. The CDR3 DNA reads TGCGCCAGCAGCTTGACAGTCTACCCTGAGACCCAGTACTTC. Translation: CASSLTVYPETQYF.

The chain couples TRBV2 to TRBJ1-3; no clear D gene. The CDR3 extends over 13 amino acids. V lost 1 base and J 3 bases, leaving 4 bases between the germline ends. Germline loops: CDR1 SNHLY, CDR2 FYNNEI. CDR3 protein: CASSEEFGNTIYF. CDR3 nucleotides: TGTGCCAGCAGTGAAGAATTTGGAAACACCATATATTTT.

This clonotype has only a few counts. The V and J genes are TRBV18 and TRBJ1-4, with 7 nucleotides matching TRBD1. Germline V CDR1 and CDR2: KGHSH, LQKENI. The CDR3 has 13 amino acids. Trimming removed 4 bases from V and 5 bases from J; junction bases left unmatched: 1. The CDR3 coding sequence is TGTGCCAGCTCACTGGACAGGAATGAAAAACTGTTTTTT. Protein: CASSLDRNEKLFF. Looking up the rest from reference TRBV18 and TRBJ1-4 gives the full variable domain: NAGVMQNPRHLVRRRGQEARLRCSPMKGHSHVYWYRQLPEEGLKFMVYLQKENIIDESGMPKERFSAEFPKEGPSILRIQQVVRGDSAAYFCASSLDRNEKLFFGSGTQLSVL.

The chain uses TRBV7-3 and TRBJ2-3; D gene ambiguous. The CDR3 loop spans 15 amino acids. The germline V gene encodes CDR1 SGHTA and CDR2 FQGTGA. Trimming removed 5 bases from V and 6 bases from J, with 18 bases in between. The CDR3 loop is CASSPTTTWADTQYF. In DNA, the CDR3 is TGTGCCAGCAGCCCAACCACCACATGGGCGGATACGCAGTATTTT.

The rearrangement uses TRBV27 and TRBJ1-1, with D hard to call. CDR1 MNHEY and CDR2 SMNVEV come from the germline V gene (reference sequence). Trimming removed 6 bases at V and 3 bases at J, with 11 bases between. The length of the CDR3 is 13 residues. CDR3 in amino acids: CASSAGIYTEAFF. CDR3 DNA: TGTGCCAGCAGCGCCGGGATTTACACTGAAGCTTTCTTT.

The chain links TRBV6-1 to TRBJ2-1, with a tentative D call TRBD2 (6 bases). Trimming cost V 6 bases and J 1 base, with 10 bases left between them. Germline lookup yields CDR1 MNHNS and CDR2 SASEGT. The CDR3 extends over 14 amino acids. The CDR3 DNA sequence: TGTGCCAGCAGGGGAGGCCCTTCCTACAATGAGCAGTTCTTC. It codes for CASRGGPSYNEQFF.

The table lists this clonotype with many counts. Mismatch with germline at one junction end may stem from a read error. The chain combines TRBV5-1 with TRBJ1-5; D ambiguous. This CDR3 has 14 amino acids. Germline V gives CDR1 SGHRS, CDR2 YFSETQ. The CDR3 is CASSLGYSNQPQHF. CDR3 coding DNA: TGTGCCAGCAGTTTAGGATATAGCAATCAGCCCCAGCATTTT.

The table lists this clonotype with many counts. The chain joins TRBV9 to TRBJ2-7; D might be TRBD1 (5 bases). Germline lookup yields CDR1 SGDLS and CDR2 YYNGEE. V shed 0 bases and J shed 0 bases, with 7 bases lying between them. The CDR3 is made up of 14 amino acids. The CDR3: CASSVGDSSYEQYF. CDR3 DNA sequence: TGTGCCAGCAGCGTAGGAGACAGCTCCTACGAGCAGTACTTC.

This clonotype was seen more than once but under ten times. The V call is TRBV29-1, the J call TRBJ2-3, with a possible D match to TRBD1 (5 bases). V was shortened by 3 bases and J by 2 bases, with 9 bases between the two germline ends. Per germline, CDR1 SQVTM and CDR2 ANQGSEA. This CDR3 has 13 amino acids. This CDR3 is CSVDRAHTDTQYF. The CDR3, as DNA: TGCAGCGTTGACAGGGCCCACACAGATACGCAGTATTTT.

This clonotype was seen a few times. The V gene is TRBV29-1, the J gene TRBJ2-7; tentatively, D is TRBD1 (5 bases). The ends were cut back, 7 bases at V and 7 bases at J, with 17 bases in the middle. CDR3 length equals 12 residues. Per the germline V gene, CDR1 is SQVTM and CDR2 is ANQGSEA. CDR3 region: CSAAPGSEEQYF. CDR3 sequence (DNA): TGCAGCGCCGCTCCAGGGTCTGAGGAGCAGTACTTC.

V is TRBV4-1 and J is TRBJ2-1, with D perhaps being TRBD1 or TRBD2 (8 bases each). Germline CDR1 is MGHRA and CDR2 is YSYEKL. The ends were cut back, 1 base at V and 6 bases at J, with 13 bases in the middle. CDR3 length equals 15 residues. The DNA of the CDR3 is TGCGCCAGCAGCCAAGTAGCGGGACAGGTCAATGAGCAGTTCTTC. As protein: CASSQVAGQVNEQFF.

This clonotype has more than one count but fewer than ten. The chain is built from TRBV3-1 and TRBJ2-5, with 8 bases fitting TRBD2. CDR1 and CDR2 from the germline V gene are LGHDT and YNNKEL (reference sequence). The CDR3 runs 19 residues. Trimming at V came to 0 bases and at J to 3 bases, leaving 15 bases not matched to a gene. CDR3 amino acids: CASSQDHGYSGRSKETQYF. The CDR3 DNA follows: TGTGCCAGCAGCCAAGATCATGGGTACAGCGGGAGAAGTAAAGAGACCCAGTACTTC.

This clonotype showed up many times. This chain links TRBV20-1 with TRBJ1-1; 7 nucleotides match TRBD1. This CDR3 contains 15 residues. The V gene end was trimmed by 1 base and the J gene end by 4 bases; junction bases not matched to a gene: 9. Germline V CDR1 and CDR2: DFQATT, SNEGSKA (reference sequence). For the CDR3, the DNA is TGCAGTGCTAGAGGGAAGCAGGGGGTGGGCACTGAAGCTTTCTTT. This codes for CSARGKQGVGTEAFF.

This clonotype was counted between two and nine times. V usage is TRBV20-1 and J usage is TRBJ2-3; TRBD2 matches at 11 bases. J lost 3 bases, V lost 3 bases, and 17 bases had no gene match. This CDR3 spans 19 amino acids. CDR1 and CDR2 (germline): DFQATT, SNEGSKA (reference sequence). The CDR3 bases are TGCAGTGCTAGTATCCGACTAGCGGGACACCGGAGTACGACAGATACGCAGTATTTT. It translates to CSASIRLAGHRSTTDTQYF.

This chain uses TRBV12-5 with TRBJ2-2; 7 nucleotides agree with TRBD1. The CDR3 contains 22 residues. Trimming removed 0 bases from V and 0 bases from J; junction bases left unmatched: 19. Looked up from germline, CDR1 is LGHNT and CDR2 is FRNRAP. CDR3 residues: CASGLVYYRGLKSSSNTGELFF. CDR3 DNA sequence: TGTGCTAGTGGTTTGGTATACTACAGGGGTTTGAAATCCTCATCGAACACCGGGGAGCTGTTTTTT.

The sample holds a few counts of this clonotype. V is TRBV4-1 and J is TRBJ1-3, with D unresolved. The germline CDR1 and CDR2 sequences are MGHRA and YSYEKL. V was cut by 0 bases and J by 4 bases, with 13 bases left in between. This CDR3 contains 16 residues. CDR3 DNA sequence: TGCGCCAGCAGCCAAGATTCAGTTGAAGGAGGAAACACCATATATTTT. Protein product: CASSQDSVEGGNTIYF.

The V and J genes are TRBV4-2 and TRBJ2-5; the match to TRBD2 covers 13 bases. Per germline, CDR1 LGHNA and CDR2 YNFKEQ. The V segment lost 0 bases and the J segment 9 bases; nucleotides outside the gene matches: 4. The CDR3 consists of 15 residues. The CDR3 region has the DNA TGTGCCAGCAGCCAAGAGACTAGCGGGAGGATGGCCCAGTACTTC. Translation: CASSQETSGRMAQYF.

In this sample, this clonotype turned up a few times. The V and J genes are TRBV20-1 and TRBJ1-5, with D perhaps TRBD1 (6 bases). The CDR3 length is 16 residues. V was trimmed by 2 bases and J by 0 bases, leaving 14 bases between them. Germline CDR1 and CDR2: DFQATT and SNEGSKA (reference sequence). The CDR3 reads CSARPQGSYSNQPQHF. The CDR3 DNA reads TGCAGTGCTAGACCTCAGGGGTCCTATAGCAATCAGCCCCAGCATTTT.